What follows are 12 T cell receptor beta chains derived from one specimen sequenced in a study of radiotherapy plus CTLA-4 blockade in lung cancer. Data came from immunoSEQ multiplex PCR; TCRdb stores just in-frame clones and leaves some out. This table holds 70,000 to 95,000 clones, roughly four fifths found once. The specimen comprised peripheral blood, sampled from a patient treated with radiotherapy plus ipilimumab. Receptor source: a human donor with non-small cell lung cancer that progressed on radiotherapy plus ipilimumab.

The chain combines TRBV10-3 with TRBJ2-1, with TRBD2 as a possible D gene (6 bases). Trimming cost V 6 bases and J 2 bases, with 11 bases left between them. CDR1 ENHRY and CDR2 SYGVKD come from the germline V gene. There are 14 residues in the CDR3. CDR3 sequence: CAIREGSAYNEQFF. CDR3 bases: TGTGCCATCAGGGAGGGATCGGCCTACAATGAGCAGTTCTTC.

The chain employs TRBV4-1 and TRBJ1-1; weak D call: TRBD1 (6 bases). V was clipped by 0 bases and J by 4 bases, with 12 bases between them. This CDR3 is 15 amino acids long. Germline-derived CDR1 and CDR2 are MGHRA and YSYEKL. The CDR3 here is CASSQDLGGATEAFF. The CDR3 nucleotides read TGCGCCAGCAGCCAAGATCTAGGGGGAGCCACTGAAGCTTTCTTT.

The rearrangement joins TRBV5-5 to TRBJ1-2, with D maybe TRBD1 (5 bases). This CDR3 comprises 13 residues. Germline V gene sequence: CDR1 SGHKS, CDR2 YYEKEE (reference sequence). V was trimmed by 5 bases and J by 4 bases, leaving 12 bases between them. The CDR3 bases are TGTGCCAGCAGGCTAGGTGGGGCCTATGGCTACACCTTC. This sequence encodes CASRLGGAYGYTF. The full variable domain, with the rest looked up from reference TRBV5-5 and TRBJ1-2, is DAGVTQSPTHLIKTRGQQVTLRCSPISGHKSVSWYQQVLGQGPQFIFQYYEKEERGRGNFPDRFSARQFPNYSSELNVNALLLGDSALYLCASRLGGAYGYTFGSGTRLTVV.

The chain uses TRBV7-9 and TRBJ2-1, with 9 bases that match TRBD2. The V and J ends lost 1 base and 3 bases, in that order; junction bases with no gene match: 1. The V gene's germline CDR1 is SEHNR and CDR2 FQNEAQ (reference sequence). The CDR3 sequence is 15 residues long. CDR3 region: CASSLGSGGYNEQFF. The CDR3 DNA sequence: TGTGCCAGCAGCTTAGGTAGCGGGGGCTACAATGAGCAGTTCTTC.

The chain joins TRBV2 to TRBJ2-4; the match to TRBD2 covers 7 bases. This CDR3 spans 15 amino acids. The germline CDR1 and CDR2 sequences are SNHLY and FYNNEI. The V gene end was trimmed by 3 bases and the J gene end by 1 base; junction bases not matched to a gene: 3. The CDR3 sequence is CASSEREWAKNIQYF. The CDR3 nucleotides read TGTGCCAGCAGTGAGCGGGAGTGGGCCAAAAACATTCAGTACTTC.

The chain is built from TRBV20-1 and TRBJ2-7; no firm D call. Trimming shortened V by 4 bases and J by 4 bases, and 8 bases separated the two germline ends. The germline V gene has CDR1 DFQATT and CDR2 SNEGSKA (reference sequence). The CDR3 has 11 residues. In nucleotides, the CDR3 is TGCAGTGCTATAACCGAATACGAGCAGTACTTC. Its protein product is CSAITEYEQYF.

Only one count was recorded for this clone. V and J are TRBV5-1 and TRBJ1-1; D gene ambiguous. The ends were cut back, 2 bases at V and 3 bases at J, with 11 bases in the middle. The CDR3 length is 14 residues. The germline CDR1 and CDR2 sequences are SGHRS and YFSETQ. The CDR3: CASSFGVLDTEAFF. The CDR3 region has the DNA TGCGCCAGCAGCTTTGGGGTTTTGGACACTGAAGCTTTCTTT.

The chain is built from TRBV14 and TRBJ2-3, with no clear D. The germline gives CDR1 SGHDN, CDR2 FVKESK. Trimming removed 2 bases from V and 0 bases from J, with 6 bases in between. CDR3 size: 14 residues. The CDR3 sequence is CASSQISSTDTQYF. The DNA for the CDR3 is TGTGCCAGCAGCCAAATCAGTAGCACAGATACGCAGTATTTT.

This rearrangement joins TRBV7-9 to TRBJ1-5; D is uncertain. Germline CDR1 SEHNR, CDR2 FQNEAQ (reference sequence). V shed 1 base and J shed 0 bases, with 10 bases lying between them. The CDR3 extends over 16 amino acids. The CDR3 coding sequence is TGTGCCAGCAGCTTAGGCTCTCACTCTAGCAATCAGCCCCAGCATTTT. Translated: CASSLGSHSSNQPQHF.

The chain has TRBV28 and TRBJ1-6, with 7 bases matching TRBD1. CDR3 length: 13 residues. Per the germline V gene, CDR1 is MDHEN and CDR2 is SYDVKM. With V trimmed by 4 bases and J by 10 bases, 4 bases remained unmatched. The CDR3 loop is CASSSTGLSPLHF. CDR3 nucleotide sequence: TGTGCCAGCAGTTCGACAGGGCTCTCACCCCTCCACTTT.

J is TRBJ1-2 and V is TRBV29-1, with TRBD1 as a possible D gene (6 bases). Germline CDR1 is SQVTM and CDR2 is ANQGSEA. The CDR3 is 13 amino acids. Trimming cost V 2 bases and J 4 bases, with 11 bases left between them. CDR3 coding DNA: TGCAGCGTTGAACCCACAGGGACCTATGGCTACACCTTC. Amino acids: CSVEPTGTYGYTF.

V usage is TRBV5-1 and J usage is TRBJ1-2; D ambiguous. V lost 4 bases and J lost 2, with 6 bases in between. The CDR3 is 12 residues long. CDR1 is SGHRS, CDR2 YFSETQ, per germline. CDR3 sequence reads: CASSIDNYGYTF. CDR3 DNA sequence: TGCGCCAGCAGCATAGACAACTATGGCTACACCTTC.